What follows are 15 T cell receptor beta chains derived from one specimen sequenced in a study of siplizumab effects on memory and regulatory T cells. Only in-frame clones appear in the TCRdb table, and some are missing; sequencing was by immunoSEQ multiplex PCR. The sample has roughly 100,000 clones, about 93% seen once; the top ten hold approximately 0.32%. Sequenced sample: CD4+ T cells sorted from blood. All receptors derive from a human donor in good health.

The chain links TRBV7-3 to TRBJ2-5; a weak D match, TRBD1 (6 bases). The CDR3 extends over 14 amino acids. From germline, CDR1 is SGHTA and CDR2 FQGTGA. Trimming stripped 4 bases from V and 9 bases from J, with 18 bases between. CDR3 in DNA: TGTGCCAGCAGCTACGAACCGCATAAGGGGGCCCAGTACTTC. It encodes CASSYEPHKGAQYF. The variable domain in full, completed from reference TRBV7-3 and TRBJ2-5, reads GAGVSQTPSNKVTEKGKYVELRCDPISGHTALYWYRQSLGQGPEFLIYFQGTGAADDSGLPNDRFFAVRPEGSVSTLKIQRTERGDSAVYLCASSYEPHKGAQYFGPGTRLLVL.

The V call is TRBV12-5, the J call TRBJ1-1; TRBD1 matches at 7 bases. There are 14 residues in the CDR3. The V gene's germline CDR1 is LGHNT and CDR2 FRNRAP. V lost 4 bases and J lost 5; bases outside the gene matches: 7. The CDR3 here is CASGSGQVGTEAFF. CDR3 nucleotide sequence: TGTGCTAGTGGTTCCGGACAGGTCGGGACTGAAGCTTTCTTT. Looking up the rest from reference TRBV12-5 and TRBJ1-1 gives the full variable domain: DARVTQTPRHKVTEMGQEVTMRCQPILGHNTVFWYRQTMMQGLELLAYFRNRAPLDDSGMPKDRFSAEMPDATLATLKIQPSEPRDSAVYFCASGSGQVGTEAFFGQGTRLTVV.

The chain has TRBV27 and TRBJ1-5, with 8 bases aligning to TRBD1. This CDR3 comprises 15 residues. Germline values: CDR1 MNHEY, CDR2 SMNVEV (reference sequence). The junction had 6 bases not matched to a gene; V was cut back by 6 bases and J by 2 bases. The CDR3 DNA follows: TGTGCCAGCAGGCCAGGGGGCTTGGGCAATCAGCCCCAGCATTTT. Its translation is CASRPGGLGNQPQHF.

In its sample, this clone was seen once. The rearrangement uses TRBV28 and TRBJ2-7; D remains ambiguous. Per germline, CDR1 MDHEN and CDR2 SYDVKM. CDR3 length equals 12 residues. V was clipped by 7 bases and J by 4 bases, with 11 bases between them. The CDR3 loop reads CASTPSGYEQYF. The CDR3 coding sequence is TGTGCCAGCACCCCGTCCGGTTACGAGCAGTACTTC.

This clone appeared once. The chain couples TRBV4-1 to TRBJ2-1; 11 bases agree with TRBD2. The CDR3 spans 16 residues. Per the germline V gene, CDR1 is MGHRA and CDR2 is YSYEKL. V was clipped by 1 base and J by 9 bases; unmatched bases: 8. The CDR3 loop reads CASSQVGLAGGGEQFF. Written as DNA, the CDR3 is TGCGCCAGCAGCCAAGTAGGGCTAGCGGGGGGCGGTGAGCAGTTCTTC.

The rearrangement links TRBV11-2 to TRBJ2-3; TRBD2 aligns across 13 bases. The CDR3 spans 17 residues. Germline V gene lookup returns CDR1 SGHAT and CDR2 FQNNGV. Trimming at V came to 5 bases and at J to 0 bases, leaving 5 bases not matched to a gene. CDR3 loop: CASSLGLAGASTDTQYF. The CDR3 DNA follows: TGTGCCAGCAGCCTCGGACTAGCGGGGGCTAGCACAGATACGCAGTATTTT.

The rearrangement joins TRBV5-8 to TRBJ2-3; D is perhaps TRBD2 (6 bases). Germline-derived CDR1 and CDR2 are SGHTS and YDEGEE. V lost 4 bases and J 2 bases, leaving 14 bases between the germline ends. The CDR3 is 15 residues long. The CDR3 sequence: CASSPMVADTDTQYF. Written as DNA, the CDR3 is TGTGCCAGCAGCCCTATGGTAGCGGACACAGATACGCAGTATTTT.

The J gene is TRBJ2-5, the V gene TRBV18, with D possibly being TRBD2 (6 bases). The CDR3 contains 13 residues. The ends were cut back, 2 bases at V and 5 bases at J, with 9 bases in the middle. Germline V lookup: CDR1 KGHSH, CDR2 LQKENI. The CDR3 DNA is TGTGCCAGCTCACCAGGCCTAGCGGAGACCCAGTACTTC. It is translated as CASSPGLAETQYF.

This clone was counted between two and nine times. The chain employs TRBV7-6 and TRBJ2-7, with 8 positions matching TRBD2. Germline CDR1 is SGHVS and CDR2 is FNYEAQ. The V gene end was trimmed by 5 bases and the J gene end by 5 bases; junction bases not matched to a gene: 8. This CDR3 spans 14 amino acids. CDR3 sequence: CASSPPEREHEQYF. CDR3 nucleotide sequence: TGTGCCAGCAGCCCCCCAGAGCGGGAGCACGAGCAGTACTTC.

The V call is TRBV11-3, the J call TRBJ1-1; 8 bases line up with TRBD1. The CDR3 spans 13 residues. The V gene end was trimmed by 3 bases and the J gene end by 7 bases; junction bases not matched to a gene: 4. CDR1 and CDR2 from the germline V gene are SGHNT and YENEEA. CDR3 in amino acids: CASSFPGGVEAFF. The CDR3 nucleotides are TGTGCCAGCAGCTTCCCAGGGGGCGTTGAAGCTTTCTTT. The whole variable domain, filled in from reference TRBV11-3 and TRBJ1-1, reads EAGVVQSPRYKIIEKKQPVAFWCNPISGHNTLYWYLQNLGQGPELLIRYENEEAVDDSQLPKDRFSAERLKGVDSTLKIQPAELGDSAVYLCASSFPGGVEAFFGQGTRLTVV.

V is TRBV5-4 and J is TRBJ1-1; 10 nucleotides agree with TRBD1. V gave up 4 bases and J gave up 4 bases; unmatched junction bases: 7. Germline V gene data show CDR1 as SGHNT and CDR2 as YYREEE (reference sequence). This CDR3 has 15 residues. The DNA for the CDR3 is TGTGCCAGCAGCGGACAGGGGGAGTGGGCCACTGAAGCTTTCTTT. Amino acids: CASSGQGEWATEAFF.

The gene calls are TRBV10-3 and TRBJ1-3; no definite D call. Germline CDR1 reads ENHRY; CDR2 reads SYGVKD. This CDR3 has 15 residues. With 10 bases removed from V and 4 bases from J, the gap between germline ends came to 20 bases. CDR3 DNA: TGTGCCACCCACCCAACCACAGAAAAAGGAAACACCATATATTTT. Its protein product is CATHPTTEKGNTIYF.

This rearrangement joins TRBV2 to TRBJ1-1; 11 nucleotides match TRBD1. Trimming cost V 3 bases and J 7 bases; bases outside gene matches: 1. From germline, CDR1 is SNHLY and CDR2 FYNNEI. CDR3 length: 13 amino acids. Here the CDR3 DNA reads TGTGCCAGCAGTGAGGACAGGGGGCTTGAAGCTTTCTTT. Translating it yields CASSEDRGLEAFF.

The chain joins TRBV6-5 to TRBJ1-5; no clear D. CDR1 and CDR2 from the germline V gene are MNHEY and SVGAGI. CDR3 length equals 13 residues. The V gene lost 0 bases and the J gene lost 6 bases, with 6 bases spanning the gap. CDR3 region: CASSYSNVQPQHF. In DNA, the CDR3 is TGTGCCAGCAGTTACTCGAATGTTCAGCCCCAGCATTTT.

In its sample, this clone was seen once. The chain employs TRBV7-8 and TRBJ2-7, with 7 bases lining up with TRBD1. The CDR3 contains 14 residues. Germline CDR1 and CDR2: SGHVS and FQNEAQ. V shed 6 bases, J shed 7 bases, and the junction held 12 bases outside the gene matches. The CDR3 coding sequence is TGTGCCAGCAGTAAATCATCCAGGGGGAGTGAGCAGTACTTC. It translates to CASSKSSRGSEQYF.